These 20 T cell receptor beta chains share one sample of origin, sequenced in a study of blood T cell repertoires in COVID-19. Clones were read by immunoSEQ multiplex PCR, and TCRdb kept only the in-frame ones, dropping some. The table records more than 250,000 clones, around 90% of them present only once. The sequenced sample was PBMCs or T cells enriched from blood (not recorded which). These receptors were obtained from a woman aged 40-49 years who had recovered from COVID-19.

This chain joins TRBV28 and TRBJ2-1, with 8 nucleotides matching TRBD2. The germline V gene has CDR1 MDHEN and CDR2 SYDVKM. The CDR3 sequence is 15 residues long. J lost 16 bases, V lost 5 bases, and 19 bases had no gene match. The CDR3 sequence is CASSPGGAEIDYSFF. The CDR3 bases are TGTGCCAGCAGTCCCGGGGGGGCGGAAATAGACTATTCATTCTTC.

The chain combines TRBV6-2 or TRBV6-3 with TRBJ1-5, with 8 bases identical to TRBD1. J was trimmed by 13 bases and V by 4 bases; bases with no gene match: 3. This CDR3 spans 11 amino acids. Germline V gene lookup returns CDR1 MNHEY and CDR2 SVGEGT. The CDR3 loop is CASSSGQVQHF. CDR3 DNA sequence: TGTGCCAGCAGTTCGGGACAGGTTCAGCATTTT.

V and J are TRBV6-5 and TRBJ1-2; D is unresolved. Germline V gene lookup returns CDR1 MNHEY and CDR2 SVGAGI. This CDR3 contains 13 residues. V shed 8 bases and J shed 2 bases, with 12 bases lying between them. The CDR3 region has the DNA TGTGCCAGCGAACGTCGGGAGAACTATGGCTACACCTTC. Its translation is CASERRENYGYTF.

The CDR3 region is CARSPGCKGGYGYTF. The DNA for the CDR3 is TGTGCCAGAAGCCCCGGGTGTAAAGGCGGCTATGGCTACACCTTC. The chain joins TRBV5-3 to TRBJ1-2; D gene ambiguous. TRBV5-3 is recorded as an ORF, its role being uncertain. This CDR3 spans 15 amino acids. Deletions cut 4 bases from V and 4 bases from J, with 17 bases between.

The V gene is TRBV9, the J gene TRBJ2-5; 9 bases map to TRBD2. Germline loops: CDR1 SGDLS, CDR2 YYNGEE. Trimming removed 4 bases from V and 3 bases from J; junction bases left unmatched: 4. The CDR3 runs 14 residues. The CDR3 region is CASSPIAGEETQYF. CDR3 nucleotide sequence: TGTGCCAGCAGCCCTATAGCGGGGGAAGAGACCCAGTACTTC.

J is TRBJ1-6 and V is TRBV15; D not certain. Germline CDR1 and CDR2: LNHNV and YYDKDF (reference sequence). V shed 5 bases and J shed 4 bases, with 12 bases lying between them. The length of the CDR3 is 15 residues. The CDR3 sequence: CATSGDGDYNSPLHF. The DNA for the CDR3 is TGTGCCACCAGCGGTGACGGGGATTATAATTCACCCCTCCACTTT. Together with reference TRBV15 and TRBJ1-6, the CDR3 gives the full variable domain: DAMVIQNPRYQVTQFGKPVTLSCSQTLNHNVMYWYQQKSSQAPKLLFHYYDKDFNNEADTPDNFQSRRPNTSFCFLDIRSPGLGDTAMYLCATSGDGDYNSPLHFGNGTRLTVT.

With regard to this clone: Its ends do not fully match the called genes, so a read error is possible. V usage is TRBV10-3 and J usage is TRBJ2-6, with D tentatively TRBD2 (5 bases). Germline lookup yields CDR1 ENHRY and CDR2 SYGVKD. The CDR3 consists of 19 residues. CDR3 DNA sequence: TGTGCCATTAGTGAGTCGGCTCTGGACTCAAGCTCTGGGGCCAACGTCCTGACTTTC. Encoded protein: CAISESALDSSSGANVLTF.

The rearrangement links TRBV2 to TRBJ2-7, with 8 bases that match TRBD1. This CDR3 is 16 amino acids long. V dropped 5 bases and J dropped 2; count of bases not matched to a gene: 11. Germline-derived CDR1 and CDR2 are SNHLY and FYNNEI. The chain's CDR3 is CASSPMGPGQAYEQYF. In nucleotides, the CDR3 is TGTGCCAGCAGTCCTATGGGGCCGGGACAGGCCTACGAGCAGTACTTC.

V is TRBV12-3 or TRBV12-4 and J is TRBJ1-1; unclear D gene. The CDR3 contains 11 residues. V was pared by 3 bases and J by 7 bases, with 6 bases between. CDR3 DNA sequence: TGTGCCAGCAGTTTTGGGAGTGAAGCTTTCTTT. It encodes CASSFGSEAFF.

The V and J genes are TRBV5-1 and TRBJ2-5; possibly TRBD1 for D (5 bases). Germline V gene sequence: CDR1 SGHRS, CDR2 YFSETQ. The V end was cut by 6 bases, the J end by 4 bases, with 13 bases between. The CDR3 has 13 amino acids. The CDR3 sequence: CASIPDTSETQYF. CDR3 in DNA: TGCGCCAGCATCCCGGACACATCAGAGACCCAGTACTTC.

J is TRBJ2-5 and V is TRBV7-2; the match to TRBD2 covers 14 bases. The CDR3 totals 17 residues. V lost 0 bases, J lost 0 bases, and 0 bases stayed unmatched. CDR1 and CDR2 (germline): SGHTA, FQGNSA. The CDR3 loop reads CASSLATSGRDQETQYF. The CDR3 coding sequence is TGTGCCAGCAGCTTAGCGACTAGCGGGAGGGACCAAGAGACCCAGTACTTC. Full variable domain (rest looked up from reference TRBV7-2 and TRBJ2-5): GAGVSQSPSNKVTEKGKDVELRCDPISGHTALYWYRQSLGQGLEFLIYFQGNSAPDKSGLPSDRFSAERTGGSVSTLTIQRTQQEDSAVYLCASSLATSGRDQETQYFGPGTRLLVL.

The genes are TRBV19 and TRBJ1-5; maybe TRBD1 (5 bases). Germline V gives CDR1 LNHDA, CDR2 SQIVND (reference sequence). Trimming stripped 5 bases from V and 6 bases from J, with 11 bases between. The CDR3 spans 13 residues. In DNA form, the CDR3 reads TGTGCCAGTAGTCAACAGGTTACTCAGCCCCAGCATTTT. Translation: CASSQQVTQPQHF.

CDR3 loop: CASSSQGTTNEKLFF. In DNA form, the CDR3 reads TGTGCCAGCAGCTCACAGGGTACAACTAATGAAAAACTGTTTTTT. The rearrangement links TRBV7-2 to TRBJ1-4; TRBD1 might be the D (6 bases). The CDR3 spans 15 residues. V was cut by 4 bases and J by 0 bases, with 9 bases left in between. The germline V gene encodes CDR1 SGHTA and CDR2 FQGNSA.

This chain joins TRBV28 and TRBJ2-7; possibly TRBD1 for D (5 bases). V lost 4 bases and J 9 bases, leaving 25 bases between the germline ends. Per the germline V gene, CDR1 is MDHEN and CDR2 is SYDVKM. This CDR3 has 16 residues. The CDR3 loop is CASSSTVGGAAFGQYF. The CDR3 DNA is TGTGCCAGCAGTTCCACAGTGGGTGGGGCAGCCTTCGGGCAGTACTTC. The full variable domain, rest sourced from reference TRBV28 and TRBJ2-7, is DVKVTQSSRYLVKRTGEKVFLECVQDMDHENMFWYRQDPGLGLRLIYFSYDVKMKEKGDIPEGYSVSREKKERFSLILESASTNQTSMYLCASSSTVGGAAFGQYFGPGTRLTVT.

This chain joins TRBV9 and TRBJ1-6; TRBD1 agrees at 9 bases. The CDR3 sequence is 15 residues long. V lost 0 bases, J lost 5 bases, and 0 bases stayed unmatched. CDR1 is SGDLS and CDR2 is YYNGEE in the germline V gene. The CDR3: CASSVGDRDNSPLHF. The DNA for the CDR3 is TGTGCCAGCAGCGTAGGGGACAGGGATAATTCACCCCTCCACTTT.

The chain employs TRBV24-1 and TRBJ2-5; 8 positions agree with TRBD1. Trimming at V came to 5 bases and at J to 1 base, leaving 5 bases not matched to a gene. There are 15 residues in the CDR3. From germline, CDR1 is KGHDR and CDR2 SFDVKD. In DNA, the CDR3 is TGTGCCACCAGTGCTACGACAGGGGCCCAAGAGACCCAGTACTTC. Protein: CATSATTGAQETQYF.

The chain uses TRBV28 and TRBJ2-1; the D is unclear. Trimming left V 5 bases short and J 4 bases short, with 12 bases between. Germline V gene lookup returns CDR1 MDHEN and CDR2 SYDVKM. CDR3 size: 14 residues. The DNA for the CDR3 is TGTGCCAGCAGTACCTCTGGAGTTTACAATGAGCAGTTCTTC. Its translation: CASSTSGVYNEQFF.

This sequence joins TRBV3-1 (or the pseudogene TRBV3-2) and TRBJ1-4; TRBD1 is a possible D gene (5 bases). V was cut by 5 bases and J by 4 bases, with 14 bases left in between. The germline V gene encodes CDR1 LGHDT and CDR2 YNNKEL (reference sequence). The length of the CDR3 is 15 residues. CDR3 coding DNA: TGTGCCAGCAGCTCAGAAGGGGCTATTAATGAAAAACTGTTTTTT. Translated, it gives CASSSEGAINEKLFF.

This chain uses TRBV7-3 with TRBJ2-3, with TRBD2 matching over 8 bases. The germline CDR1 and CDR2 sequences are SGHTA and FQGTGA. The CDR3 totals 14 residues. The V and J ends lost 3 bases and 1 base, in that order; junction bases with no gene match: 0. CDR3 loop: CASSLTSGTDTQYF. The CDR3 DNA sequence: TGTGCCAGCAGCTTGACTAGCGGCACAGATACGCAGTATTTT.

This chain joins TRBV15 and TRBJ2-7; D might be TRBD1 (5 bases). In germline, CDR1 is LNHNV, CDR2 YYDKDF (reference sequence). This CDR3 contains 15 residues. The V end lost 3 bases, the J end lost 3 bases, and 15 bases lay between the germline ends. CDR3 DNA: TGTGCCACCAGCAGGGGTTTTACAGGAAACTACGAGCAGTACTTC. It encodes CATSRGFTGNYEQYF.